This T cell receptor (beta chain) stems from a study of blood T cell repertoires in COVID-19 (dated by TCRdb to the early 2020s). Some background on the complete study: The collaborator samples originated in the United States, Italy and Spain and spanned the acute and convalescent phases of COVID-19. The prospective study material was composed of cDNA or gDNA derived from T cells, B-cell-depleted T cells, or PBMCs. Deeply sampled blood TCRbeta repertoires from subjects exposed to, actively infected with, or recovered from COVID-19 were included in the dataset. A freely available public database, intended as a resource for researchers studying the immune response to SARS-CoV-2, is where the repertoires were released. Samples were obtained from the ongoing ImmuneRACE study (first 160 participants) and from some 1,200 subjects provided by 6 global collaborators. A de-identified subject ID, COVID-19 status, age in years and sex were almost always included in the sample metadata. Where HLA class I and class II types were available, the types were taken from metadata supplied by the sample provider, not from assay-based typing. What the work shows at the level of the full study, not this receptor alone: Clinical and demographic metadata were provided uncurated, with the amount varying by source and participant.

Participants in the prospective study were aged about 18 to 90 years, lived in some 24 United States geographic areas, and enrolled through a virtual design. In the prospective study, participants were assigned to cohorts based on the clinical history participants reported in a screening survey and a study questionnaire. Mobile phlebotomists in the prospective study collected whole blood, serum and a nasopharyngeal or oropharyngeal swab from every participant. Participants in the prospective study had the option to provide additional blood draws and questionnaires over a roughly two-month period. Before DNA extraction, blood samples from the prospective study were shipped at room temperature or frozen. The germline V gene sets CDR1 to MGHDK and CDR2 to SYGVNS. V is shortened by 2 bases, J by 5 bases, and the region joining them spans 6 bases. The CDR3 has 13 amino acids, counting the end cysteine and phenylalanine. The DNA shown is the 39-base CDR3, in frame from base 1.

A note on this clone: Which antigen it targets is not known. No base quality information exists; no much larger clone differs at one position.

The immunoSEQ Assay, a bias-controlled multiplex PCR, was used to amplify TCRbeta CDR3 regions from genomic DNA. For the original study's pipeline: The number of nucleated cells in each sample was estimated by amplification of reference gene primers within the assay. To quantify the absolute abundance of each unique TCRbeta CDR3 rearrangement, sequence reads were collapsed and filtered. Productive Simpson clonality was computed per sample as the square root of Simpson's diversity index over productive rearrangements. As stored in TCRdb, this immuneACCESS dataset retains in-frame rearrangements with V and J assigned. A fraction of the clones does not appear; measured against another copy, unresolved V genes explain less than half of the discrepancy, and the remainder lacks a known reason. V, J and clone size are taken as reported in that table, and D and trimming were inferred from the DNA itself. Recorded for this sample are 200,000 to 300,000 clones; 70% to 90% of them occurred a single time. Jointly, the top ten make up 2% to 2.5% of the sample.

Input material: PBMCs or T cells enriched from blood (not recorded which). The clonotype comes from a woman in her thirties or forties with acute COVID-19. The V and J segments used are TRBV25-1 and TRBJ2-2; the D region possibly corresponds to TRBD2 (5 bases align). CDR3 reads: CASSERETGELFF. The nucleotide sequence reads TGTGCCAGCAGTGAAAGGGAGACCGGGGAGCTGTTTTTT.